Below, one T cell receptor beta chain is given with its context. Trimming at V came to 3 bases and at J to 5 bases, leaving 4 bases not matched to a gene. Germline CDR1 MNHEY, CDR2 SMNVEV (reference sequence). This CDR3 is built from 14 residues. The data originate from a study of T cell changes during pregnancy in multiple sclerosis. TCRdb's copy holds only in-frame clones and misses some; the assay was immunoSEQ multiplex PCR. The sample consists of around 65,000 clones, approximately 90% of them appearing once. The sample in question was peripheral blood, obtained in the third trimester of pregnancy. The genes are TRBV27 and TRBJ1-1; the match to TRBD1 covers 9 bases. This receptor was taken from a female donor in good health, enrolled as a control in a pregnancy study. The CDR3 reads CASSFRDRATEAFF. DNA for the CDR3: TGTGCCAGCAGTTTCCGGGACAGGGCGACTGAAGCTTTCTTT.